This T cell receptor beta chain was identified during a study of CD8 T cells in Susac syndrome. RNA totalling roughly 0.5 to 1 ug underwent reverse transcription with random hexamers. immunoSEQ multiplex PCR amplified TCR beta CDR3 across 54 Vbeta, 13 Jbeta. MiXCR, run by TCRdb on the immunoSEQ multiplex PCR reads, gives a single entry per CDR3 protein. The table shows around 180,000 distinct CDR3 sequences, with approximately 96% occurring only once. Germline lookup yields CDR1 SGHRS and CDR2 YFSETQ. This CDR3 comprises 17 residues. Trimming shortened V by 7 bases and J by 7 bases, and 27 bases separated the two germline ends. TCR beta sequencing covered blood CD8+ and CD4+ T cells. The TEMRA cells underwent FACS enrichment, while the CD8+ and CD4+ T cells underwent negative isolation.

This TCR came from a human donor with multiple sclerosis. The chain combines TRBV5-1 with TRBJ1-5, with D unresolved. Sequencing was carried out using CD8+ T cells from PBMCs. CDR3 residues: CASLPPGRYPHKQPQHF. CDR3 nucleotide sequence: TGCGCCAGCCTTCCACCGGGCCGCTACCCTCACAAACAGCCCCAGCATTTT.